This T cell receptor beta chain was sequenced for a study of CD8 T cells in ankylosing spondylitis. The V and J ends lost 4 bases and 7 bases respectively, with 19 bases between them. The CDR3 is 15 residues long. TCRdb re-called the 5' RACE reads with MiXCR, one entry per CDR3 protein. The sample contains roughly 180,000 distinct CDR3 sequences, 9.5% to 10% of which appear only once. General study points: There was reportedly significant enrichment of clones that were disease-linked in matched ankylosing spondylitis synovial fluid.

This clonotype appeared many times. Its antigen is not identified. The chain has TRBV12-3 or TRBV12-4 and TRBJ1-1; no reliable D call. The sequence derives from a female donor with ankylosing spondylitis or in good health (not recorded which). The source material was blood, either unsorted or a sorted T cell fraction (not recorded which). The CDR3 sequence: CASSSTTRRPIEAFF. CDR3 DNA sequence: TGTGCCAGCAGTTCAACTACCCGACGGCCGATTGAAGCTTTCTTT.